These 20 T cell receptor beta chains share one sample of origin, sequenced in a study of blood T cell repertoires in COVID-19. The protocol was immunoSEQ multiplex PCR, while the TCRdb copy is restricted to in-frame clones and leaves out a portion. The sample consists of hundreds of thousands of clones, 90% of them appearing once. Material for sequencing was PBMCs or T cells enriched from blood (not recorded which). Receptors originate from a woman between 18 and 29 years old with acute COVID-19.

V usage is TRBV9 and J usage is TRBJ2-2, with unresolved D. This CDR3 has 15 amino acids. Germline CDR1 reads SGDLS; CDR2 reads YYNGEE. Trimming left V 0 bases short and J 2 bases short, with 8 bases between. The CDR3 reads CASSVDPGNTGELFF. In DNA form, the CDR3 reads TGTGCCAGCAGCGTAGATCCGGGTAACACCGGGGAGCTGTTTTTT.

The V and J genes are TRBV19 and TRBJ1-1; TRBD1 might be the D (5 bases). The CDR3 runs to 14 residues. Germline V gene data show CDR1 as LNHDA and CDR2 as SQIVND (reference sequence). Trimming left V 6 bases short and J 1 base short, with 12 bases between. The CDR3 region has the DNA TGTGCCAGTAGGGAAGGGCAGGGGAACACTGAAGCTTTCTTT. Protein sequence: CASREGQGNTEAFF.

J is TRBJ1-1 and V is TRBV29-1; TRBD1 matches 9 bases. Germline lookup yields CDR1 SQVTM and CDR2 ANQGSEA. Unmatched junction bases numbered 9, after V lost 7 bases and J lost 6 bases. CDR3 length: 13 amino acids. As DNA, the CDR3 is TGCAGCGGCGTCCCGGGACAGGGTTCTGAAGCTTTCTTT. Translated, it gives CSGVPGQGSEAFF.

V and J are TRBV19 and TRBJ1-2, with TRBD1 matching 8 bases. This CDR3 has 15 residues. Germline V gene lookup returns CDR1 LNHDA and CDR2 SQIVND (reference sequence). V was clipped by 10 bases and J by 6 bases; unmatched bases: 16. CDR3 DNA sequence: TGTGCCACCACGGACAGGGAGGAGATTTGGGATGGCTACACCTTC. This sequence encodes CATTDREEIWDGYTF.

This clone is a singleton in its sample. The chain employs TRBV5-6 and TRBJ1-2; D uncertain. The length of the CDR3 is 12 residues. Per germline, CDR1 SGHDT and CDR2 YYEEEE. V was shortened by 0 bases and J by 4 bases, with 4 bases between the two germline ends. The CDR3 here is CASSLGGYGYTF. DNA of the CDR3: TGTGCCAGCAGCTTGGGCGGCTATGGCTACACCTTC.

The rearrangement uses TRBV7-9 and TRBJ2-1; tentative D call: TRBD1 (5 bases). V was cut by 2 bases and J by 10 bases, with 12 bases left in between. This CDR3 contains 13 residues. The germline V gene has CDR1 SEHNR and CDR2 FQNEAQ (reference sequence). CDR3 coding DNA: TGTGCCAGCAGCTTAAGCAGGGCTCAGGAGCAGTTCTTC. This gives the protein CASSLSRAQEQFF. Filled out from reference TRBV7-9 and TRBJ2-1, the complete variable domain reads DTGVSQNPRHKITKRGQNVTFRCDPISEHNRLYWYRQTLGQGPEFLTYFQNEAQLEKSRLLSDRFSAERPKGSFSTLEIQRTEQGDSAMYLCASSLSRAQEQFFGPGTRLTVL.

CDR3 bases: TGTGCCAGCAGTGAACGGGACAGTATTGATTCACCCCTCCACTTT. It yields the protein CASSERDSIDSPLHF. The rearrangement links TRBV2 to TRBJ1-6, with TRBD1 matching 7 bases. Losses at the gene ends were 2 bases for V and 8 bases for J; bases not matched to a gene: 6. The CDR3 contains 15 residues. Germline CDR1 reads SNHLY; CDR2 reads FYNNEI. The entire variable domain, with the rest obtained from reference TRBV2 and TRBJ1-6, is as follows: EPEVTQTPSHQVTQMGQEVILRCVPISNHLYFYWYRQILGQKVEFLVSFYNNEISEKSEIFDDQFSVERPDGSNFTLKIRSTKLEDSAMYFCASSERDSIDSPLHFGNGTRLTVT.

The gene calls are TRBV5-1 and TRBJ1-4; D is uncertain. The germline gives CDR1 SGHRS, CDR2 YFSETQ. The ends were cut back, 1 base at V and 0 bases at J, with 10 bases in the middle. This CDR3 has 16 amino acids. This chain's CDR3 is CASSLNAAATNEKLFF. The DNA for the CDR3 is TGCGCCAGCAGCTTGAATGCGGCTGCAACTAATGAAAAACTGTTTTTT.

DNA for the CDR3: TGTGCAAGTCGCTTAATTAGCAGGGAAGAGTGCTATGGCTACACCTTC. This translates into CASRLISREECYGYTF. This sequence joins TRBV12-2 and TRBJ1-2; the table assigns TRBD1, which was not confirmed against the DNA. TRBV12-2 is a pseudogene. The CDR3 contains 16 residues.

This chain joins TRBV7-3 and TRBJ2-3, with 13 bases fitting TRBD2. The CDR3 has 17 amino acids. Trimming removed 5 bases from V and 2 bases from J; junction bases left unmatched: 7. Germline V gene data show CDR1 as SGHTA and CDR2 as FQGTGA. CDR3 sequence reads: CASSPGTSGILTDTQYF. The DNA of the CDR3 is TGTGCCAGCAGCCCCGGGACTAGCGGGATCCTCACAGATACGCAGTATTTT.

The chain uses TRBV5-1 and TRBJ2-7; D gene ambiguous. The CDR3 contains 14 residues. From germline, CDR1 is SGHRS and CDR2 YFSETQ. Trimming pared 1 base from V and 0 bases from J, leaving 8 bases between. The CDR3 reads CASSLKQASYEQYF. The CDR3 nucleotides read TGCGCCAGCAGCTTGAAGCAGGCCTCCTACGAGCAGTACTTC. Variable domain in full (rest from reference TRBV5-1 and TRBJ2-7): KAGVTQTPRYLIKTRGQQVTLSCSPISGHRSVSWYQQTPGQGLQFLFEYFSETQRNKGNFPGRFSGRQFSNSRSEMNVSTLELGDSALYLCASSLKQASYEQYFGPGTRLTVT.

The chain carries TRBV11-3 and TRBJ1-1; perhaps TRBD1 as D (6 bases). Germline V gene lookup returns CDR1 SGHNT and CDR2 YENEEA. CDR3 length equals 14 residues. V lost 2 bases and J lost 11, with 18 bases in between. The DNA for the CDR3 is TGTGCCAGCAGCTTAAAAAGACAGGTCTATTGGGCTTTCTTT. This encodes CASSLKRQVYWAFF.

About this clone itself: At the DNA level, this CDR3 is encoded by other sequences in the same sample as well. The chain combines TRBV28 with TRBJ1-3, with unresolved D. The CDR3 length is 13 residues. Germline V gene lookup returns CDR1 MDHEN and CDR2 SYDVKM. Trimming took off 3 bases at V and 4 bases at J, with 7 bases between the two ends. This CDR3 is CASSFLSGNTIYF. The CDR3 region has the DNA TGTGCCAGCAGTTTTTTGTCGGGAAACACCATATATTTT.

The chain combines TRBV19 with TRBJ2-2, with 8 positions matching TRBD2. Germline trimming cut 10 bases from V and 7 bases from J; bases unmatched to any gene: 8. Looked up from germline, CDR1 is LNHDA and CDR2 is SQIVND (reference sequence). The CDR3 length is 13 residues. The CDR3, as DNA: TGTGCCACCCAGGGGACTAGGGTCGGGGAGCTGTTTTTT. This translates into CATQGTRVGELFF.

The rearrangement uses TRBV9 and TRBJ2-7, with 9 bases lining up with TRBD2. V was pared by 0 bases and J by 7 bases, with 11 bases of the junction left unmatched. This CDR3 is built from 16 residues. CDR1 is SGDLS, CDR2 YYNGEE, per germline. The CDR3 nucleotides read TGTGCCAGCAGCGTAGGATTGGCGGGAGGGCCGAGAGAGCAGTACTTC. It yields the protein CASSVGLAGGPREQYF.

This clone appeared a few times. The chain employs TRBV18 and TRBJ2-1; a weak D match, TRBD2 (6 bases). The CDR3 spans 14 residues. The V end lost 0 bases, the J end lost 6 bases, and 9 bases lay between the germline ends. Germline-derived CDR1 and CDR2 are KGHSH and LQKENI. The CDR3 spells CASSPPTSVNEQFF. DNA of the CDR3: TGTGCCAGCTCACCACCGACTAGTGTCAATGAGCAGTTCTTC.

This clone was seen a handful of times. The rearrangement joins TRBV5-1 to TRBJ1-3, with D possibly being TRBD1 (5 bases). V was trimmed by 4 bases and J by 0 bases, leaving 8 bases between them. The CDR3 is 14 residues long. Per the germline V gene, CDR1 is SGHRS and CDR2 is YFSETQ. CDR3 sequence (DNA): TGCGCCAGCAGCCGGGGGGACTCTGGAAACACCATATATTTT. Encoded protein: CASSRGDSGNTIYF.

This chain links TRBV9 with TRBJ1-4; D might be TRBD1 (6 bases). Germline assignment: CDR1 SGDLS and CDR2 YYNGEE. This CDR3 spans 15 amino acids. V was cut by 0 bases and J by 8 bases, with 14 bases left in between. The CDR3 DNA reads TGTGCCAGCAGCGTAGGACCAGGGGAGAGGGAAAAACTGTTTTTT. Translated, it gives CASSVGPGEREKLFF.

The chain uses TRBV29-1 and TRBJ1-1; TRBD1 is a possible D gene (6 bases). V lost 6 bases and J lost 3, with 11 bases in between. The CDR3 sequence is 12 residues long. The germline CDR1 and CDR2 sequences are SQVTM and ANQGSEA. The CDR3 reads CSVGGWDTEAFF. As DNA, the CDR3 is TGCAGCGTAGGGGGTTGGGACACTGAAGCTTTCTTT.

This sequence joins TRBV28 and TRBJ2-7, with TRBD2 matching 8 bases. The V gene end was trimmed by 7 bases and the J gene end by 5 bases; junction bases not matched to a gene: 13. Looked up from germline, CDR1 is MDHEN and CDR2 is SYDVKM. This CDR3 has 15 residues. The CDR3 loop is CASKRRLAILHEQYF. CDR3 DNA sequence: TGTGCCAGCAAAAGGAGACTAGCGATCCTCCACGAGCAGTACTTC.